This TCR beta chain is from a study of cytomegalovirus exposure and HLA in healthy donors. This PCR relied on a set of 60 Vbeta primers and 13 Jbeta primers. The method was immunoSEQ multiplex PCR; TCRdb's version includes in-frame clones alone and lacks a portion of them. The sample gives 100,000 or so clones, around 84% of which show up once; more than 1% is in the top ten. This CDR3 is 15 amino acids long. Germline values: CDR1 SEHNR, CDR2 FQNEAQ (reference sequence). V was clipped by 8 bases and J by 12 bases, with 26 bases between them. The origin of this receptor is a woman aged 18-29 years in good health and CMV-seronegative. The source material was PBMCs. J is TRBJ2-1 and V is TRBV7-9; D perhaps matches TRBD1 (6 bases). The CDR3 DNA reads TGTGCCAGCGCCCGACAGGCTTCCTTCGCGGCCGGGCAGTTCTTC. As protein: CASARQASFAAGQFF.